The 14 T cell receptor beta chains presented below share a single source sample, sequenced in a study of T-cell memory formation after mild COVID-19. A single record per CDR3 protein comes from TCRdb applying MiXCR to the 5' RACE reads. Among about 350,000 distinct CDR3 sequences listed, roughly 15% were seen once. Sequencing input: PBMCs or a T cell subset sorted from them (not recorded which). The receptor set was obtained from a man aged 18 to 29 who had mild COVID-19 (a few samples of this study predate the infection). Cell type and time point are not known.

The table lists this clonotype with a few counts. The V and J genes are TRBV6-5 and TRBJ2-1, with TRBD2 matching 9 bases. CDR1 and CDR2 (germline): MNHEY, SVGAGI. With 0 bases clipped from V and 4 bases from J, the junction kept 16 bases outside the gene matches. The CDR3 length is 20 residues. CDR3 sequence (DNA): TGTGCCAGCAGTTACTCTGGCTGGCGGGGGGGCCCTAGGGGGTACAATGAGCAGTTCTTC. Translated, it gives CASSYSGWRGGPRGYNEQFF.

The genes are TRBV24-1 and TRBJ1-5, with D possibly being TRBD1 (6 bases). The CDR3 is 15 amino acids. Per germline, CDR1 KGHDR and CDR2 SFDVKD. Trimming left V 4 bases short and J 1 base short, with 10 bases between. CDR3 sequence reads: CATSDPGQSNQPQHF. Written as DNA, the CDR3 is TGTGCCACCAGTGACCCCGGACAGAGCAATCAGCCCCAGCATTTT.

The V call is TRBV4-3, the J call TRBJ2-5, with D possibly being TRBD1 or TRBD2 (6 bases each). The CDR3 is made up of 17 amino acids. Trimming removed 0 bases at V and 2 bases at J, with 16 bases between. CDR1 and CDR2 (germline): LGHNA, YSLEER. CDR3 protein: CASSQDGSRGRQETQYF. In DNA form, the CDR3 reads TGCGCCAGCAGCCAAGATGGATCCCGGGGGCGGCAAGAGACCCAGTACTTC.

This clonotype was counted at least ten times. The chain links TRBV29-1 to TRBJ2-1; weak D call: TRBD2 (7 bases). Germline CDR1 reads SQVTM; CDR2 reads ANQGSEA. CDR3 size: 15 residues. Trimming pared 3 bases from V and 0 bases from J, leaving 12 bases between. The CDR3 here is CSVEGRGLSYNEQFF. In nucleotides, the CDR3 is TGCAGCGTTGAGGGGCGGGGGCTCTCCTACAATGAGCAGTTCTTC.

This clonotype was seen only a few times. The V and J genes are TRBV2 and TRBJ1-1, with D perhaps matching TRBD1 (6 bases). The germline V gene has CDR1 SNHLY and CDR2 FYNNEI. The CDR3 runs 14 residues. The V end lost 11 bases, the J end lost 5 bases, and 21 bases lay between the germline ends. CDR3 residues: CASLREGGGTEAFF. DNA for the CDR3: TGTGCCTCCCTCCGGGAGGGGGGCGGAACTGAAGCTTTCTTT.

This clonotype was counted between two and nine times. The chain carries TRBV7-6 and TRBJ2-7; D is unresolved. The germline CDR1 and CDR2 sequences are SGHVS and FNYEAQ. V lost 1 base and J lost 3, with 10 bases in between. CDR3 length equals 14 residues. The CDR3 coding sequence is TGTGCCAGCAGCTTAGGGCAGGATTACTACGAGCAGTACGTC. Amino acids: CASSLGQDYYEQYV.

The sample holds a few counts of this clonotype. V gene TRBV2 combines with J gene TRBJ2-3, with unresolved D. The germline V gene has CDR1 SNHLY and CDR2 FYNNEI. This CDR3 has 16 residues. Deletions cut 7 bases from V and 5 bases from J, with 22 bases between. CDR3 residues: CASTGGRIGLEDTQYF. CDR3 nucleotide sequence: TGTGCCAGCACCGGCGGCCGAATAGGTTTAGAAGATACGCAGTATTTT. Complete variable domain (other parts from reference TRBV2 and TRBJ2-3): EPEVTQTPSHQVTQMGQEVILRCVPISNHLYFYWYRQILGQKVEFLVSFYNNEISEKSEIFDDQFSVERPDGSNFTLKIRSTKLEDSAMYFCASTGGRIGLEDTQYFGPGTRLTVL.

This sequence joins TRBV28 and TRBJ2-7; D is tentatively TRBD1 or TRBD2 (5 bases each). The CDR3 covers 14 residues. V gave up 6 bases and J gave up 6 bases, with 18 bases separating them. Germline V gene sequence: CDR1 MDHEN, CDR2 SYDVKM. The CDR3 DNA reads TGTGCCAGCAGCGGGGCACAGTCCAATGGCGAGCAGTACGTC. It encodes CASSGAQSNGEQYV.

This clonotype was detected only a few times. The rearrangement uses TRBV28 and TRBJ1-2, with TRBD1 matching 7 bases. The junction had 13 bases not matched to a gene; V was cut back by 5 bases and J by 4 bases. This CDR3 region has 16 residues. Germline CDR1 reads MDHEN; CDR2 reads SYDVKM. The CDR3 is CASSTQQGTYGYGYTF. The DNA for the CDR3 is TGTGCCAGCAGTACTCAACAGGGGACCTACGGCTATGGCTACACCTTC.

This chain uses TRBV27 with TRBJ2-7; no clear D. Germline CDR1 MNHEY, CDR2 SMNVEV (reference sequence). The CDR3 length is 13 residues. Between the trimmed V and J ends, which lost 6 bases and 2 bases, there was a span of 11 bases. CDR3 region: CASSHRVAYEQYF. CDR3 nucleotides: TGTGCCAGCAGCCATCGCGTAGCCTACGAGCAGTACTTC.

This clonotype was seen only a few times. This chain connects TRBV7-9 to TRBJ2-1, with TRBD2 matching over 10 bases. V shed 2 bases and J 3 bases; nucleotides not matched to a gene: 4. The CDR3 totals 16 residues. From germline, CDR1 is SEHNR and CDR2 FQNEAQ (reference sequence). For the CDR3, the DNA is TGTGCCAGCAGCTTAATGTCTAGCGGGGGCTACAATGAGCAGTTCTTC. Translation gives CASSLMSSGGYNEQFF.

In its sample, this clonotype was seen a few times. CDR3: CASSLESEGEQYF. For the CDR3, the DNA is TGCGCCAGCAGCTTGGAGTCGGAGGGCGAGCAGTACTTC. The chain employs TRBV5-1 and TRBJ2-7; maybe TRBD2 (6 bases). The V end lost 0 bases, the J end lost 6 bases, and 10 bases lay between the germline ends. This CDR3 has 13 amino acids. CDR1 SGHRS and CDR2 YFSETQ come from the germline V gene.

There are a few counts of this clonotype. V is TRBV20-1 and J is TRBJ1-1, with D hard to call. The CDR3 is 10 amino acids. V was clipped by 1 base and J by 11 bases, with 8 bases between them. Germline V gives CDR1 DFQATT, CDR2 SNEGSKA (reference sequence). The CDR3 coding sequence is TGCAGTGCTAGAGCTATCGAGGCTTTCTTT. Its translation is CSARAIEAFF.

The sample holds a few counts of this clonotype. V usage is TRBV19 and J usage is TRBJ2-3, with D perhaps TRBD1 or TRBD2 (5 bases each). Germline V CDR1 and CDR2: LNHDA, SQIVND (reference sequence). The V and J ends lost 2 bases and 3 bases respectively, with 9 bases between them. This CDR3 contains 14 residues. The CDR3 is CASSIQGGTDTQYF. DNA for the CDR3: TGTGCCAGTAGTATACAGGGCGGGACAGATACGCAGTATTTT.